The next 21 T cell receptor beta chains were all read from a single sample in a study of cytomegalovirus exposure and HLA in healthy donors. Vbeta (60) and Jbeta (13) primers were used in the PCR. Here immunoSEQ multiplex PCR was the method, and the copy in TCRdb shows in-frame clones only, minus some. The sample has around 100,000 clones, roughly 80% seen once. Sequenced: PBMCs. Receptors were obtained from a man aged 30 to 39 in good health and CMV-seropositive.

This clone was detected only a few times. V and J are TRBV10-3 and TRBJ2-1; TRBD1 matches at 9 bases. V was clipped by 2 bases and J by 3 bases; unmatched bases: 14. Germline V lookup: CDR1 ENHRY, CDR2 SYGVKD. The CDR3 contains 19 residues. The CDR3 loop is CAISEVGQGFPLGYNEQFF. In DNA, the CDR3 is TGTGCCATCAGTGAGGTAGGACAGGGGTTTCCGTTGGGCTACAATGAGCAGTTCTTC.

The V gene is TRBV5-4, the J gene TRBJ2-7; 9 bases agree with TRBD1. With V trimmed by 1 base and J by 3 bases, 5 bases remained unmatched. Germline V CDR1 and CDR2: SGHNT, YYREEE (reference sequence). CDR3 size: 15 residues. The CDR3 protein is CASSLRGQGLYEQYF. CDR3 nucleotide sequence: TGTGCCAGCAGCTTGCGAGGACAGGGGCTCTACGAGCAGTACTTC.

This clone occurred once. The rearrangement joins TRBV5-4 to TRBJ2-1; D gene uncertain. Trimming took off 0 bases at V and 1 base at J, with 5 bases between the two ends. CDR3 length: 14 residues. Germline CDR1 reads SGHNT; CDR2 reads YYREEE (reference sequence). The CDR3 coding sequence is TGTGCCAGCAGCTTGGCGGGTTCCTACAATGAGCAGTTCTTC. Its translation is CASSLAGSYNEQFF.

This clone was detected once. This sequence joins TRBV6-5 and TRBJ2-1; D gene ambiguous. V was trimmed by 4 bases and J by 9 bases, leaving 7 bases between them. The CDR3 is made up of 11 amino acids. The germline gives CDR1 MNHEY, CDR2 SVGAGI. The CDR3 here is CASSFLTEQFF. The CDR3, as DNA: TGTGCCAGCAGTTTCCTAACTGAGCAGTTCTTC.

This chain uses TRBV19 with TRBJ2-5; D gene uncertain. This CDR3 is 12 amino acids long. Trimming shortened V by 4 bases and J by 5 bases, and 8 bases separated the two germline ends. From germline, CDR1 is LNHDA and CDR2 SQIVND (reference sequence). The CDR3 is CASSKPRETQYF. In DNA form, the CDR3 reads TGTGCCAGTAGTAAACCCCGGGAGACCCAGTACTTC.

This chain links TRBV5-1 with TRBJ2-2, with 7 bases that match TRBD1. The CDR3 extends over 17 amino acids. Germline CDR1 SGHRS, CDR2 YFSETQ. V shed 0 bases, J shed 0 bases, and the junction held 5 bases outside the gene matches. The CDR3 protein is CASSLARDSTNTGELFF. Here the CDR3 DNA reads TGCGCCAGCAGCTTGGCCAGGGACAGCACGAACACCGGGGAGCTGTTTTTT.

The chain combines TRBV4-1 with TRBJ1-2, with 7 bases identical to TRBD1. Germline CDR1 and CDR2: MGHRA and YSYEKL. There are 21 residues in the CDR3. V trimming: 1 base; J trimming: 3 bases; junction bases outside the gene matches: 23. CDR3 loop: CASSQAALIVGQALGYYGYTF. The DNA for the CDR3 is TGCGCCAGCAGCCAAGCTGCTCTAATAGTCGGACAGGCCCTCGGATACTATGGCTACACCTTC.

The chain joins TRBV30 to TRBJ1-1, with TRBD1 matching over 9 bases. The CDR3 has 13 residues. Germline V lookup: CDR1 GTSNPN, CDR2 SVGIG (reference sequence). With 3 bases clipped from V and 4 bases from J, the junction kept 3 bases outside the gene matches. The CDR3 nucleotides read TGTGCCTGGAGCGCGACAGGGGGCACTGAAGCTTTCTTT. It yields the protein CAWSATGGTEAFF.

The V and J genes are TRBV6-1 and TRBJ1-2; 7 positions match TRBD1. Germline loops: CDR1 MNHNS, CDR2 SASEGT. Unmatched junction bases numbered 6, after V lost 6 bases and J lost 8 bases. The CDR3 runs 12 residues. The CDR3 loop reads CASRRGLEGYTF. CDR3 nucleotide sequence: TGTGCCAGCAGGAGGGGGCTGGAGGGCTACACCTTC.

This CDR3 reads CASSLGQTYYEQYF. For the CDR3, the DNA is TGCGCCAGCAGCCTCGGACAGACCTACTACGAGCAGTACTTC. The chain carries TRBV5-1 and TRBJ2-7; D is possibly TRBD1 (6 bases). The CDR3 is 14 amino acids. The germline V gene encodes CDR1 SGHRS and CDR2 YFSETQ. V lost 4 bases and J lost 3, with 14 bases in between. Combining the CDR3 with reference TRBV5-1 and TRBJ2-7 gives the whole variable domain KAGVTQTPRYLIKTRGQQVTLSCSPISGHRSVSWYQQTPGQGLQFLFEYFSETQRNKGNFPGRFSGRQFSNSRSEMNVSTLELGDSALYLCASSLGQTYYEQYFGPGTRLTVT.

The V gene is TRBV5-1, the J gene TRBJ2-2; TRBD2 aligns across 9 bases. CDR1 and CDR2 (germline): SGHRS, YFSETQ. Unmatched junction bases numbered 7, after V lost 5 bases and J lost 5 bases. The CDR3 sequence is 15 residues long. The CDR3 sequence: CASRLAGGGTGELFF. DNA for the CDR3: TGCGCCAGCAGACTAGCGGGTGGCGGTACCGGGGAGCTGTTTTTT.

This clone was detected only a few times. The CDR3 bases are TGTGCCAGCAGCCTCCCGACTTCGAACTCCTACAATGAGCAGTTCTTC. Translating it yields CASSLPTSNSYNEQFF. The chain links TRBV5-6 to TRBJ2-1; no firm D call. Deletions cut 4 bases from V and 0 bases from J, with 14 bases between. The CDR3 is made up of 16 amino acids. Germline V gene lookup returns CDR1 SGHDT and CDR2 YYEEEE.

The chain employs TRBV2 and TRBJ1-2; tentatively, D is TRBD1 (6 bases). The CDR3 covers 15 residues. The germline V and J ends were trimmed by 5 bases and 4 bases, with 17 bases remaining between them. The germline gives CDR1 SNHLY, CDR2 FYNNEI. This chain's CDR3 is CASSYTTGPGYGYTF. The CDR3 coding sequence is TGTGCCAGCAGTTATACTACAGGGCCGGGCTATGGCTACACCTTC.

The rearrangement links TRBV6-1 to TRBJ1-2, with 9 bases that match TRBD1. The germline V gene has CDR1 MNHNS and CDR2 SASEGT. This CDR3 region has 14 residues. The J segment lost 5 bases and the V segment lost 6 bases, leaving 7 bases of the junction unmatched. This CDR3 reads CASRSPGQGYGYTF. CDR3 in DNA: TGTGCCAGCAGAAGCCCGGGACAGGGATATGGCTACACCTTC.

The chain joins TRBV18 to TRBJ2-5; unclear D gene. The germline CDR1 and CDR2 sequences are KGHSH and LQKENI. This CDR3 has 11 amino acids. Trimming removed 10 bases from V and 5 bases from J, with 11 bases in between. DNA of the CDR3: TGTGCCACCTCTACTCTGGAGACCCAGTACTTC. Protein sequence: CATSTLETQYF.

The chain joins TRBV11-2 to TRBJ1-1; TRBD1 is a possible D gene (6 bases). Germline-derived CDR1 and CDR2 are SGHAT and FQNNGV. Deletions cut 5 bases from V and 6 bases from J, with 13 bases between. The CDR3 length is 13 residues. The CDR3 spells CASSPRGGPEAFF. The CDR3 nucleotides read TGTGCCAGCAGCCCCCGGGGGGGCCCTGAAGCTTTCTTT.

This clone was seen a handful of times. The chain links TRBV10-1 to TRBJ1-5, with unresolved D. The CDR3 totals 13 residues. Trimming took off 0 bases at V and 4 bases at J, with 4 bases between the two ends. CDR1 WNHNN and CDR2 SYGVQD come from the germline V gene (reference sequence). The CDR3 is CASSESRNQPQHF. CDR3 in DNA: TGCGCCAGCAGTGAGTCGAGGAATCAGCCCCAGCATTTT.

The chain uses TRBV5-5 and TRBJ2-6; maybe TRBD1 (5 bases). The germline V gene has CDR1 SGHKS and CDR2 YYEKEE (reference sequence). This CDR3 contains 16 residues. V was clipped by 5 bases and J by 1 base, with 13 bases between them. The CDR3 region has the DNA TGTGCCAGCAGGATTCAGGGCCCTTCTGGGGCCAACGTCCTGACTTTC. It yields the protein CASRIQGPSGANVLTF.

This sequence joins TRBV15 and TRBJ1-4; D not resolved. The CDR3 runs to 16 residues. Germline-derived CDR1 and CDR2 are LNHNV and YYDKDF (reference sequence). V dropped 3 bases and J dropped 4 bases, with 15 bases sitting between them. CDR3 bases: TGTGCCACCAGCAGGCCCCTTCCACTGGTTAATGAAAAACTGTTTTTT. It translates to CATSRPLPLVNEKLFF.

DNA for the CDR3: TGTGCCAGCAGCTTAGGGGCAGACATCTATGGCTACACCTTC. This codes for CASSLGADIYGYTF. The chain couples TRBV5-6 to TRBJ1-2; possible D gene TRBD1, 5 bases. CDR1 and CDR2 from the germline V gene are SGHDT and YYEEEE. The CDR3 totals 14 residues. V was clipped by 2 bases and J by 4 bases, with 12 bases between them.

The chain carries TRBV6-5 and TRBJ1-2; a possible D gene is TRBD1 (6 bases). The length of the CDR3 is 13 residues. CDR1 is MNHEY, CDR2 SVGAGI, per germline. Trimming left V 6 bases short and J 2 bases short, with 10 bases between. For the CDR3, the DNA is TGTGCCAGCAGCCCAACAGGGAACTATGGCTACACCTTC. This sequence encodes CASSPTGNYGYTF.